This passage covers 7 T cell receptor beta chains from one sample sequenced in a study of blood T cell repertoires in COVID-19. Repertoires were generated with immunoSEQ multiplex PCR, while TCRdb's copy carries only in-frame clones and drops some. Of 490,000 or so clones detected, approximately 86% appear once; the ten largest clones hold roughly 8%. The specimen was PBMCs or T cells enriched from blood (not recorded which). The source of these receptors is a woman aged 55-70 years who had recovered from COVID-19.

This chain uses TRBV27 with TRBJ1-2, with D perhaps matching TRBD1 (6 bases). CDR1 is MNHEY, CDR2 SMNVEV, per germline (reference sequence). The CDR3 contains 14 residues. V dropped 2 bases and J dropped 7 bases, with 14 bases sitting between them. The CDR3 loop reads CASSLGGRGSGYTF. CDR3 in DNA: TGTGCCAGCAGTTTAGGGGGGAGGGGGAGTGGCTACACCTTC.

The V call is TRBV5-1, the J call TRBJ2-2; 8 bases match TRBD2. The junction had 17 bases not matched to a gene; V was cut back by 10 bases and J by 3 bases. This CDR3 has 17 amino acids. CDR1 and CDR2 from the germline V gene are SGHRS and YFSETQ. CDR3 sequence (DNA): TGCGCCGGGAGGTCCAGCGGGGGAGCGTCGGACACCGGGGAGCTGTTTTTT. Its translation: CAGRSSGGASDTGELFF.

V is TRBV10-1 and J is TRBJ1-6, with unresolved D. Germline V lookup: CDR1 WNHNN, CDR2 SYGVQD (reference sequence). The CDR3 consists of 14 residues. Trimming cost V 1 base and J 10 bases, with 11 bases left between them. CDR3 sequence reads: CASSEYRTNSPLHF. The CDR3 nucleotides are TGCGCCAGCAGTGAGTATCGGACTAACTCACCCCTCCACTTT.

The genes are TRBV9 and TRBJ1-2; no reliable D call. The CDR3 is 16 amino acids. Germline values: CDR1 SGDLS, CDR2 YYNGEE. V gave up 0 bases and J gave up 6 bases, with 18 bases separating them. CDR3 protein: CASSVAPEPGGDGYTF. The CDR3 DNA reads as TGTGCCAGCAGCGTAGCCCCCGAACCAGGAGGCGATGGCTACACCTTC.

The genes are TRBV12-3 or TRBV12-4 and TRBJ1-6; D uncertain. V dropped 6 bases and J dropped 7 bases, with 10 bases sitting between them. The CDR3 length is 13 residues. The CDR3 here is CASRFGKNSPLHF. CDR3 nucleotide sequence: TGTGCCAGCAGGTTCGGGAAAAATTCACCCCTCCACTTT.

The genes are TRBV9 and TRBJ2-1; TRBD1 matches at 11 bases. In germline, CDR1 is SGDLS, CDR2 YYNGEE. V dropped 2 bases and J dropped 6; count of bases not matched to a gene: 10. The CDR3 has 17 amino acids. DNA of the CDR3: TGTGCCAGCAGCGTGGATACCGGGACAGGGGGACCCAATGAGCAGTTCTTC. Its protein is CASSVDTGTGGPNEQFF.

The chain is built from TRBV6-5 and TRBJ2-2, with 8 bases aligning to TRBD2. Germline V gene sequence: CDR1 MNHEY, CDR2 SVGAGI. V trimming: 7 bases; J trimming: 6 bases; junction bases outside the gene matches: 7. This CDR3 is built from 14 residues. Here the CDR3 DNA reads TGTGCCAGCATCTCTCGGGGGGGTCCCGGGGAGCTGTTTTTT. Translated, it gives CASISRGGPGELFF.